This paragraph reports one T cell receptor beta chain. The CDR3 covers 14 residues. Unmatched junction bases numbered 4, after V lost 5 bases and J lost 0 bases. Germline V CDR1 and CDR2: LNHDA, SQIVND (reference sequence). Only in-frame clones appear in the TCRdb table, and some are missing; sequencing was by immunoSEQ multiplex PCR. The sample carries 2 million to 2.5 million clones, 80% to 95% recorded once. The sample comes from a study of shared clonotypes between healthy human individuals. Each donor was a Caucasian adult residing in Nashville, Tennessee. The J gene is TRBJ2-7, the V gene TRBV19; 7 bases line up with TRBD1. The TCR sequence derives from a man between 18 and 29 years old in good health. Some clones in this sample may be carry-over from other donors' samples. Specimen: naive CD4+ T cells from PBMCs. The sample's subset: CD45RA+ positively selected. CDR3 sequence (DNA): TGTGCCAGTAGTGTTACAGGGGCCTCCTACGAGCAGTACTTC. It specifies CASSVTGASYEQYF.